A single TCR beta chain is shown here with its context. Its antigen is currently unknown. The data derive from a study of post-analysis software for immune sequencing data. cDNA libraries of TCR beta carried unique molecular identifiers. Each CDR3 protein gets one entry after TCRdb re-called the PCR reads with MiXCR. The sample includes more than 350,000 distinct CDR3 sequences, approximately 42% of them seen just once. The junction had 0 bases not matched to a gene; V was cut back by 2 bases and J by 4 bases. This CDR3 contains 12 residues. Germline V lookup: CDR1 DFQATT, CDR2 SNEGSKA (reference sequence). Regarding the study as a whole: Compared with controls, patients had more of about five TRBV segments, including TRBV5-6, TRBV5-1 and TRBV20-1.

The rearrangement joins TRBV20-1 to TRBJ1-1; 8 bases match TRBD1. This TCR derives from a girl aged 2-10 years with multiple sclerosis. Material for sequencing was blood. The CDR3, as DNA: TGCAGTGCTAGACAGGGGGCCACTGAAGCTTTCTTT. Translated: CSARQGATEAFF.